Presented here are 7 T cell receptor beta chains from one specimen sequenced in a study of blood T cell repertoires in COVID-19. Only in-frame clones appear in the TCRdb table, and some are missing; sequencing was by immunoSEQ multiplex PCR. Among about 200,000 clones listed, 70% to 90% were seen once. Sequencing was carried out using PBMCs or T cells enriched from blood (not recorded which). These receptors were obtained from a woman in her twenties or thirties who had been exposed to COVID-19.

This chain connects TRBV11-3 to TRBJ2-2; 10 bases agree with TRBD1. Germline lookup yields CDR1 SGHNT and CDR2 YENEEA. Trimming cost V 5 bases and J 7 bases; bases outside gene matches: 7. The CDR3 is made up of 15 amino acids. The CDR3 sequence is CASSPRDRGNGELFF. CDR3 nucleotide sequence: TGTGCCAGCAGCCCGAGGGACAGGGGAAACGGGGAGCTGTTTTTT. The variable domain in full, completed from reference TRBV11-3 and TRBJ2-2, reads EAGVVQSPRYKIIEKKQPVAFWCNPISGHNTLYWYLQNLGQGPELLIRYENEEAVDDSQLPKDRFSAERLKGVDSTLKIQPAELGDSAVYLCASSPRDRGNGELFFGEGSRLTVL.

The chain has TRBV6-5 and TRBJ2-3; D is ambiguous. V was clipped by 2 bases and J by 2 bases, with 11 bases between them. Germline V gene data show CDR1 as MNHEY and CDR2 as SVGAGI. The CDR3 sequence is 15 residues long. The CDR3 loop reads CASSYAQQFTDTQYF. The CDR3, as DNA: TGTGCCAGCAGTTACGCACAACAGTTCACAGATACGCAGTATTTT.

As for this clone: A read error is likely, as this CDR3 ends without the conserved phenylalanine or tryptophan. Because the CDR3's place on the DNA is in doubt, the DNA is left out and the CDR3 is given as listed by TCRdb. The rearrangement links TRBV3-1 (or the pseudogene TRBV3-2) to TRBJ1-2; the DNA was not compared with TRBD1, the D call given in the table. The CDR3 is made up of 14 amino acids, end residues included. Germline lookup yields CDR1 LGHDT and CDR2 YNNKEL (reference sequence). The CDR3 sequence is CASSQTPTGTGLSI.

V usage is TRBV5-6 and J usage is TRBJ2-1, with 10 bases identical to TRBD2. Unmatched junction bases numbered 8, after V lost 2 bases and J lost 9 bases. Germline loops: CDR1 SGHDT, CDR2 YYEEEE. The CDR3 is made up of 15 amino acids. The CDR3 sequence is CASSFSPAGGLEQFF. CDR3 DNA sequence: TGTGCCAGCAGCTTTAGCCCAGCGGGGGGGCTTGAGCAGTTCTTC.

V usage is TRBV19 and J usage is TRBJ1-5; D uncertain. The CDR3 covers 15 residues. Germline lookup yields CDR1 LNHDA and CDR2 SQIVND (reference sequence). V lost 5 bases and J 1 base, leaving 12 bases between the germline ends. CDR3 protein: CASSAARASNQPQHF. The CDR3 DNA is TGTGCCAGTAGTGCCGCGAGGGCCAGCAATCAGCCCCAGCATTTT.

The DNA for the CDR3 is TGTGCCAGCAGCGTAGTGACAGTTAGTGGCTACACCTTC. This translates into CASSVVTVSGYTF. This chain links TRBV9 with TRBJ1-2, with D possibly matching TRBD1 (5 bases). Trimming left V 0 bases short and J 7 bases short, with 10 bases between. From germline, CDR1 is SGDLS and CDR2 YYNGEE. CDR3 length: 13 residues.

The chain joins TRBV5-1 to TRBJ2-7, with 9 nucleotides matching TRBD1. There are 15 residues in the CDR3. V gave up 1 base and J gave up 4 bases; unmatched junction bases: 6. CDR1 is SGHRS and CDR2 is YFSETQ in the germline V gene. Written as DNA, the CDR3 is TGCGCCAGCAGCTTGCTAACAGGGGGCCCATACGAGCAGTACTTC. Protein: CASSLLTGGPYEQYF.